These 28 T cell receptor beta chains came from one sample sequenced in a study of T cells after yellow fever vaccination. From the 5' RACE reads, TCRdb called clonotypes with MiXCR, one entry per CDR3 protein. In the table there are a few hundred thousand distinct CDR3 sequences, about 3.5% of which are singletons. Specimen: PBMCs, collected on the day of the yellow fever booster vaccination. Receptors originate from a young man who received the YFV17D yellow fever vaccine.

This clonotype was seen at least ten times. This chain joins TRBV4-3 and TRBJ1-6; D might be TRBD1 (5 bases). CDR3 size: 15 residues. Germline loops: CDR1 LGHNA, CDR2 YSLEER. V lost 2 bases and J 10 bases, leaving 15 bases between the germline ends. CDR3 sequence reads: CASSQRDGGRSPLHF. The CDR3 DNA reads TGCGCCAGCAGCCAAAGGGATGGGGGTCGGTCACCCCTCCACTTT.

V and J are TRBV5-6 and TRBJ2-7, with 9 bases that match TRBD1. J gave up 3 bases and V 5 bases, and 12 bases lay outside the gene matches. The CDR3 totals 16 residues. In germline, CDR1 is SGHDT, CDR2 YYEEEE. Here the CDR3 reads CASRPALGQGGYEQYV. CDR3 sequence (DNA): TGTGCCAGCAGGCCCGCTCTGGGACAGGGAGGCTACGAGCAGTACGTC.

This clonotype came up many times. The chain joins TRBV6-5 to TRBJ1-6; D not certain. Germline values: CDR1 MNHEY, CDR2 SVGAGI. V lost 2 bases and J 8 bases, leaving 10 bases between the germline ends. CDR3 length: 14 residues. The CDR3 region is CASSYEQFDSPLHF. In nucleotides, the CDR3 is TGTGCCAGCAGTTACGAACAGTTTGATTCACCCCTCCACTTT.

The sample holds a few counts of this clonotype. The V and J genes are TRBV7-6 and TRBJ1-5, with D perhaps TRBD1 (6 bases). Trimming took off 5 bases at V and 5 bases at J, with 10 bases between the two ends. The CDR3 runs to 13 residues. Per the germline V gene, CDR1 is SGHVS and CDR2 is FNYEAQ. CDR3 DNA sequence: TGTGCCAGCAGCCCCGGGGGCCATCAGCCCCAGCATTTT. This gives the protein CASSPGGHQPQHF.

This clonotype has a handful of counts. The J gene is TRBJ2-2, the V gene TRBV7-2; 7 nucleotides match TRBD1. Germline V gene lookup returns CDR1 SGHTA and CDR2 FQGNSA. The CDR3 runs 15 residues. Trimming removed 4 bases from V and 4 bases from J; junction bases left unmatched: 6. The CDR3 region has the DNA TGTGCCAGCAGCTCCAGGGACAGACTCACCGGGGAGCTGTTTTTT. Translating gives CASSSRDRLTGELFF.

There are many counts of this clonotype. CDR3 sequence reads: CASSQGDIQYF. In nucleotides, the CDR3 is TGTGCCAGCAGCCAGGGGGACATTCAGTACTTC. The rearrangement uses TRBV7-2 and TRBJ2-4; 7 bases agree with TRBD1. V shed 5 bases and J 8 bases; nucleotides not matched to a gene: 0. Germline V CDR1 and CDR2: SGHTA, FQGNSA. The CDR3 sequence is 11 residues long. Variable domain in full (rest from reference TRBV7-2 and TRBJ2-4): GAGVSQSPSNKVTEKGKDVELRCDPISGHTALYWYRQSLGQGLEFLIYFQGNSAPDKSGLPSDRFSAERTGGSVSTLTIQRTQQEDSAVYLCASSQGDIQYFGAGTRLSVL.

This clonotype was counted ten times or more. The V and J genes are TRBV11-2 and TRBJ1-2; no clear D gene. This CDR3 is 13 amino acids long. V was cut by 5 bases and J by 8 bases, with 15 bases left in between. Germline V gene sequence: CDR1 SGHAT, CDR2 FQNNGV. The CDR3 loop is CASSQNGVWGYTF. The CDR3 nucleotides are TGTGCCAGCAGCCAAAACGGGGTCTGGGGCTACACCTTC.

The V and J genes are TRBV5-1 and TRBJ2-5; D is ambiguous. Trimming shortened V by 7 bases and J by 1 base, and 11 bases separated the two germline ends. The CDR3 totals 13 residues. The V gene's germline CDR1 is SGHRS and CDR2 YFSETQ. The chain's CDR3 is CASRVGVQETQYF. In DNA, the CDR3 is TGCGCCAGCCGAGTTGGGGTCCAAGAGACCCAGTACTTC.

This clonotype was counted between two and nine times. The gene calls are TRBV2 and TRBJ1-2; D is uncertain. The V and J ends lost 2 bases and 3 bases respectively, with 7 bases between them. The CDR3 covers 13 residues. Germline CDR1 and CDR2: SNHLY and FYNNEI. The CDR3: CASSEFQDYGYTF. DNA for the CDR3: TGTGCCAGCAGTGAATTCCAGGACTATGGCTACACCTTC.

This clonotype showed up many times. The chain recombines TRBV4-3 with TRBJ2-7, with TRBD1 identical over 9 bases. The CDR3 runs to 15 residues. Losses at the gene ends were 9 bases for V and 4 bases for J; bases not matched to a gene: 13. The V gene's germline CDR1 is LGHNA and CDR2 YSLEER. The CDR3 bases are TGCGCCAGAACTTCGCTCCGGGACAGGGTATACGAGCAGTACGTC. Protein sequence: CARTSLRDRVYEQYV.

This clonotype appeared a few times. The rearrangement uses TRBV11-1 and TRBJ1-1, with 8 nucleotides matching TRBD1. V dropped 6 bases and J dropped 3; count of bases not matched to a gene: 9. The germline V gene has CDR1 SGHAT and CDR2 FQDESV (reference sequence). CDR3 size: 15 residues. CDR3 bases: TGTGCCAGCAGACGACAGGGGATTGGGGACACTGAAGCTTTCTTT. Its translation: CASRRQGIGDTEAFF.

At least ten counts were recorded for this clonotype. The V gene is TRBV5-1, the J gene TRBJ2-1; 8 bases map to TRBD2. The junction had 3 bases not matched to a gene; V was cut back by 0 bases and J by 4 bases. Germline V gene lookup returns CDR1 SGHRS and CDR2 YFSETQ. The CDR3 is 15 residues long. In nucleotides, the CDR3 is TGCGCCAGCAGCTTGGAACCGGGGGGGTACAATGAGCAGTTCTTC. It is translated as CASSLEPGGYNEQFF.

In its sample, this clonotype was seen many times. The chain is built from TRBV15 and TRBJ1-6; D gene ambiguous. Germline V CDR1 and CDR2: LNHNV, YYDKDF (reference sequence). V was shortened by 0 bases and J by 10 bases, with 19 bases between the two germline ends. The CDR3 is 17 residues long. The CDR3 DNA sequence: TGTGCCACCAGCAGAGATTGGCCTGCCGCTGAGGTCTCACCCCTCCACTTT. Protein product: CATSRDWPAAEVSPLHF.

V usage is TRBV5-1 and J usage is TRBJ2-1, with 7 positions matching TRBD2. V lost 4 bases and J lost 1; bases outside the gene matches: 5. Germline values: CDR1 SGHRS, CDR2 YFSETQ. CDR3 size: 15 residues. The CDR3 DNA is TGCGCCAGCAGCCAACTAGCGCAATCCTACAATGAGCAGTTCTTC. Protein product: CASSQLAQSYNEQFF. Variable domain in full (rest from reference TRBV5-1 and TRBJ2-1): KAGVTQTPRYLIKTRGQQVTLSCSPISGHRSVSWYQQTPGQGLQFLFEYFSETQRNKGNFPGRFSGRQFSNSRSEMNVSTLELGDSALYLCASSQLAQSYNEQFFGPGTRLTVL.

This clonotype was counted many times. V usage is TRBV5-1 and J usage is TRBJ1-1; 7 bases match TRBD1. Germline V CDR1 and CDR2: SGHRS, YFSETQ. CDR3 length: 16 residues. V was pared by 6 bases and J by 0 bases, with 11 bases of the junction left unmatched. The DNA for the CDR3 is TGCGCCAGCAAAATAACCCCGGGACAGATGAACACTGAAGCTTTCTTT. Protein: CASKITPGQMNTEAFF.

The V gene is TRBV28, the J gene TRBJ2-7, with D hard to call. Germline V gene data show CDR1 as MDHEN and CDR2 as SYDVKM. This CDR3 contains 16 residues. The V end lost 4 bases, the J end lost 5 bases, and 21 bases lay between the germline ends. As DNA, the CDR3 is TGTGCCAGCAGTTCTACCACCGGGCCCCGAGCCGACGAGCAGTACGTC. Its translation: CASSSTTGPRADEQYV.

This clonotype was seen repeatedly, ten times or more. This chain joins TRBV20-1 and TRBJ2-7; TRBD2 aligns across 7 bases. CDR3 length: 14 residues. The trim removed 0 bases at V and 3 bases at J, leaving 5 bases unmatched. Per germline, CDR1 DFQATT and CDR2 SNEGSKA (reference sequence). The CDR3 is CSARDRGGGYEQYF. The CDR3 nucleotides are TGCAGTGCTAGAGATCGTGGGGGGGGCTACGAGCAGTACTTC.

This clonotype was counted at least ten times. The CDR3 DNA is TGCGCCAGCAGCCAAGATGCAGGGAAGGGGACTGAAGCTTTCTTT. Translation gives CASSQDAGKGTEAFF. The gene calls are TRBV4-3 and TRBJ1-1, with D perhaps TRBD1 (5 bases). V dropped 0 bases and J dropped 5 bases, with 13 bases sitting between them. Per the germline V gene, CDR1 is LGHNA and CDR2 is YSLEER. The length of the CDR3 is 15 residues.

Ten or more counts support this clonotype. The CDR3 loop reads CASSPRGAGPTDTQYF. For the CDR3, the DNA is TGTGCCAGCAGCCCCCGGGGTGCGGGGCCCACAGATACGCAGTATTTT. The gene calls are TRBV7-3 and TRBJ2-3; tentatively, D is TRBD2 (6 bases). V was clipped by 5 bases and J by 2 bases, with 17 bases between them. CDR3 length equals 16 residues. Germline values: CDR1 SGHTA, CDR2 FQGTGA.

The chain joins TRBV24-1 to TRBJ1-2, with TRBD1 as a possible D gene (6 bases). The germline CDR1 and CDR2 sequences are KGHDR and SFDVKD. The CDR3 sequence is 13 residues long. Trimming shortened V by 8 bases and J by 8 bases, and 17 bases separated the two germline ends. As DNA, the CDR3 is TGTGCCACCAAGGACAGTTGCCCGTGGGGCTACACCTTC. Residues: CATKDSCPWGYTF.

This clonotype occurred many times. The CDR3 loop is CASSLASAGGPNYGYTF. The CDR3 nucleotides read TGTGCCAGCAGCTTAGCGAGTGCGGGCGGGCCCAACTATGGCTACACCTTC. The chain recombines TRBV7-9 with TRBJ1-2, with unresolved D. The ends were cut back, 0 bases at V and 2 bases at J, with 16 bases in the middle. In germline, CDR1 is SEHNR, CDR2 FQNEAQ (reference sequence). The CDR3 is 17 residues long. Complete variable domain (other parts from reference TRBV7-9 and TRBJ1-2): DTGVSQNPRHKITKRGQNVTFRCDPISEHNRLYWYRQTLGQGPEFLTYFQNEAQLEKSRLLSDRFSAERPKGSFSTLEIQRTEQGDSAMYLCASSLASAGGPNYGYTFGSGTRLTVV.

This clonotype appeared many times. CDR3 DNA sequence: TGTGCCAGCAGCGTAGAGGGGGGGCGTACCTACAATGAGCAGTTCTTC. Translated, it gives CASSVEGGRTYNEQFF. This chain joins TRBV9 and TRBJ2-1, with a tentative D call TRBD2 (7 bases). Germline-derived CDR1 and CDR2 are SGDLS and YYNGEE. With 0 bases removed from V and 2 bases from J, the gap between germline ends came to 12 bases. This CDR3 comprises 16 residues.

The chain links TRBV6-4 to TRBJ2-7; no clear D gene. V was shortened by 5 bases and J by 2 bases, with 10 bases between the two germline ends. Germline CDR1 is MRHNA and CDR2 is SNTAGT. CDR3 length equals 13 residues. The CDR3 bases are TGTGCCAGCAGTCTGGACGTTACCTACGAGCAGTACGTC. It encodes CASSLDVTYEQYV.

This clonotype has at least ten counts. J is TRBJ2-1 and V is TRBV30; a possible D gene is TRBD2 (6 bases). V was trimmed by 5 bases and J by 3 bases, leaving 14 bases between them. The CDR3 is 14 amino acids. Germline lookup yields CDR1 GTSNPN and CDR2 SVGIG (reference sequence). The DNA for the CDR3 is TGTGCCTGGGCGACTAGGGGCCGCTACAATGAGCAGTTCTTC. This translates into CAWATRGRYNEQFF.

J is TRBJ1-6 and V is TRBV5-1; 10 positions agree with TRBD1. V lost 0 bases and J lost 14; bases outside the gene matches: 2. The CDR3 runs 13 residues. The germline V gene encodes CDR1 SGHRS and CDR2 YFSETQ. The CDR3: CASSLGTGGALHF. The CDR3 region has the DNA TGCGCCAGCAGCTTGGGGACAGGGGGAGCCCTCCACTTT.

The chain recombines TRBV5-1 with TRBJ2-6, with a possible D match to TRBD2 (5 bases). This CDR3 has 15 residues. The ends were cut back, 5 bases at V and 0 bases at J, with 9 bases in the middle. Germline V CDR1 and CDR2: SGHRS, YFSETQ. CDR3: CASREVSSGANVLTF. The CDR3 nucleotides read TGCGCCAGCAGGGAGGTGAGCTCTGGGGCCAACGTCCTGACTTTC.

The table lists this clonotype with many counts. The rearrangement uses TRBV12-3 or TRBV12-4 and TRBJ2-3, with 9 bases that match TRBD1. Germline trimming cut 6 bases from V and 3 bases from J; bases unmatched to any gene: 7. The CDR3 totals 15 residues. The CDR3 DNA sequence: TGTGCCAGCAGCCCCGCGGGACAGGGAACAGATACGCAGTATTTT. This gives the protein CASSPAGQGTDTQYF.

CDR3 protein: CASSYSGQRGQETQYF. The CDR3 DNA reads as TGTGCCAGCAGTTACTCGGGGCAGCGGGGCCAAGAGACCCAGTACTTC. This sequence joins TRBV6-6 and TRBJ2-5; 7 nucleotides match TRBD2. This CDR3 has 16 amino acids. The trim removed 0 bases at V and 1 base at J, leaving 5 bases unmatched. Germline V CDR1 and CDR2: MNHNY, SVGAGI (reference sequence).